The present entry profiles one T cell receptor (beta chain) with its context. Its antigen is as yet unknown. Assay used: immunoSEQ multiplex PCR; TCRdb lists only in-frame clones, some missing. The sample records 200,000 to 300,000 clones, roughly 93% being singletons. This entry comes from a study of T cell responses to AZD1222 COVID-19 vaccine. Across the study: Second-dose recipients at about 4 or about 12 weeks were treated as one pooled group.

General study results and limits: Targets within unmutated variant regions were reportedly found for nearly half of spike-specific TCRs. Once two AZD1222 doses were given, Spike-specific TCR breadth and depth went up.

Sequenced here: peripheral blood, sampled on day 0 of AZD1222 vaccination. This receptor was obtained from an adult in good health.

In nucleotides, the CDR3 is TGTGCCATCAGACGGGACAGCTCGAACACCGGGGAGCTGTTTTTT. Its translation: CAIRRDSSNTGELFF. The chain employs TRBV10-3 and TRBJ2-2, with TRBD1 identical over 7 bases. This CDR3 contains 15 residues. In germline, CDR1 is ENHRY, CDR2 SYGVKD. J lost 0 bases, V lost 6 bases, and 4 bases had no gene match.